This T cell receptor beta chain was found in a study of blood T cell repertoires in COVID-19. Across the study: T cells, B-cell-depleted T cells, or PBMCs provided the cDNA or gDNA that served as material.

Sequencing used immunoSEQ multiplex PCR; TCRdb keeps in-frame clones, though not all of them. The sample contains 170,000 or so clones, 60% to 80% of which appear only once. Looked up from germline, CDR1 is LGHNA and CDR2 is YNFKEQ. The V gene end was trimmed by 3 bases and the J gene end by 2 bases; junction bases not matched to a gene: 4. The CDR3 totals 15 residues. The source material was peripheral blood. The TCR comes from a woman between 65 and 79 years old with acute or convalescent COVID-19. The V and J genes are TRBV4-2 and TRBJ1-2; 9 nucleotides match TRBD1. CDR3 sequence (DNA): TGTGCCAGCAGCCAGGGGGACAGGGCAAACTATGGCTACACCTTC. It is translated as CASSQGDRANYGYTF.